This TCR beta chain comes out of a study of persistence of HIV-infected CD4 T cells. About this clone itself: The antigen is unknown.

This was the immunoSEQ version 4 assay in survey mode. Assay used: immunoSEQ multiplex PCR; TCRdb lists only in-frame clones, some missing. The table has about 36,000 clones, about 81% seen once. V lost 6 bases, J lost 3 bases, and 11 bases lay in between. Germline CDR1 MNHNY, CDR2 SVGAGI (reference sequence). The CDR3 contains 13 residues. The stimulus was an HIV-1 Gag 15-mer peptide pool, about 1 ug/peptide/mL. Sorted nonresponding memory CD4+ T cells were CD40L-negative, CD69-negative, CD45RO-high. The genes are TRBV6-6 and TRBJ1-1; weak D call: TRBD1 (5 bases). The receptor's source is an adult with HIV. The donor label of this sample is uncertain. The input for sequencing was cultured CD4+ T cells from PBMCs, taken from a patient who received antiretroviral therapy. The CDR3 DNA follows: TGTGCCAGCAGGCGAGACAGATACACTGAAGCTTTCTTT. Amino acid sequence: CASRRDRYTEAFF.